One and the same sample provided the 27 T cell receptor beta chains below, sequenced in a study of T cell clonality in common variable immunodeficiency. Profiling relied on immunoSEQ multiplex PCR, and the TCRdb table lists in-frame clones only, not all of them. Altogether 30,000 to 40,000 clones were found in the sample, and no singletons occur. Source material: peripheral blood mononuclear cells. The origin of the receptors is a person aged 18-70 years in good health.

This clone was counted many times. The read ends 3 residues early relative to the CDR3; the germline J gene fills the gap. The chain links TRBV7-3 to TRBJ2-2; 9 bases match TRBD1. Germline CDR1 reads SGHTA; CDR2 reads FQGTGA. The CDR3 extends over 13 amino acids. The CDR3 region is CASSDTGQGELFF. The sequenced CDR3 bases are TGTGCCAGCAGCGATACGGGACAGGGCGAG.

At least ten counts were recorded for this clone. The observed sequence ends 3 residues before the CDR3 terminus, with the missing tail filled in from the germline J gene. The rearrangement joins TRBV20-1 to TRBJ1-1; the D is unclear. Germline V lookup: CDR1 DFQATT, CDR2 SNEGSKA (reference sequence). This CDR3 has 13 amino acids. Trimming shortened V by 8 bases and J by 3 bases, and 16 bases separated the two germline ends. Incomplete CDR3 DNA: TGCAGTTTCCCTTCCGAGGGTTACACTGAA. Translation: CSFPSEGYTE. In full, the CDR3 reads CSFPSEGYTEAFF.

This clone has more than one count but fewer than ten. The read terminates 3 residues before the CDR3 end, so the remaining end is supplied by the germline J gene. The chain joins TRBV11-3 to TRBJ2-7; weak D call: TRBD1 (6 bases). Trimming pared 0 bases from V and 4 bases from J, leaving 13 bases between. Germline V lookup: CDR1 SGHNT, CDR2 YENEEA. The CDR3 runs to 15 residues. The CDR3 bases that were read are TGTGCCAGCAGCTTAGAAGGTACAGGGTCGTACGAG. The encoded protein is CASSLEGTGSYE. The CDR3 as a whole reads CASSLEGTGSYEQYF.

This clone was seen many times. The sequenced fragment ends 3 residues before the CDR3 boundary, so the rest is inferred from the germline J gene. The chain recombines TRBV23-1 with TRBJ2-3; 7 bases agree with TRBD1. TRBV23-1 is an ORF; its function is uncertain. This CDR3 is built from 15 residues. V was pared by 2 bases and J by 3 bases, with 5 bases of the junction left unmatched. CDR3 DNA, as far as it was read: TGCGCCAGCAGTCAACACCGGGACAGTACAGATACG. As protein: CASSQHRDSTDT. The whole CDR3 sequence reads CASSQHRDSTDTQYF.

This clone was seen a handful of times. The read stops 3 residues short of the end of the CDR3; the missing end is completed from the germline J gene. The chain carries TRBV7-2 and TRBJ1-5, with D uncertain. CDR1 is SGHTA, CDR2 FQGNSA, per germline. The CDR3 is made up of 14 amino acids. The part of the CDR3 DNA that was read is TGTGCCAGCAGCTTTTTACTTTACACAGATCCC. Amino acids: CASSFLLYTDP. The entire CDR3 is CASSFLLYTDPQHF.

This clone was found many times. Coverage ceases 3 residues before the CDR3 finishes, and the germline J gene fills in the end. The chain uses TRBV2 and TRBJ2-1; 9 bases are a match to TRBD2. This CDR3 contains 16 residues. The germline V gene encodes CDR1 SNHLY and CDR2 FYNNEI. V lost 8 bases and J lost 0; bases outside the gene matches: 8. CDR3 in amino acids: CASGASGDSSYNEQFF. The covered CDR3 bases are TGTGCCAGCGGGGCTAGCGGGGATAGCTCCTACAATGAG.

This clone has at least ten counts. The read terminates 3 residues before the CDR3 end, so the remaining end is supplied by the germline J gene. The chain recombines TRBV18 with TRBJ2-2; the D gene is possibly TRBD2 (5 bases). V was cut by 2 bases and J by 6 bases, with 7 bases left in between. The CDR3 spans 13 residues. CDR1 and CDR2 from the germline V gene are KGHSH and LQKENI. The sequenced part of the CDR3 DNA is TGTGCCAGCTCACCATCGGGGTCCGGGGAG. Residues: CASSPSGSGE. The CDR3 reads in full as CASSPSGSGELFF. Supplemented by reference TRBV18 and TRBJ2-2, the full variable domain reads NAGVMQNPRHLVRRRGQEARLRCSPMKGHSHVYWYRQLPEEGLKFMVYLQKENIIDESGMPKERFSAEFPKEGPSILRIQQVVRGDSAAYFCASSPSGSGELFFGEGSRLTVL.

The table lists this clone with a few counts. The sequence runs out 3 residues before the end of the CDR3; the remainder is reconstructed from the germline J gene. The chain recombines TRBV19 with TRBJ2-2, with 7 bases identical to TRBD2. The germline gives CDR1 LNHDA, CDR2 SQIVND (reference sequence). The CDR3 is 15 amino acids. Incomplete CDR3 DNA: TGTGCCAGTAGTATGAGGGGTCCGGGAGGTGAAAAG. Translating it yields CASSMRGPGGEK. The full CDR3 reads CASSMRGPGGEKLFF. The full variable domain, completed using reference TRBV19 and TRBJ2-2, is DGGITQSPKYLFRKEGQNVTLSCEQNLNHDAMYWYRQDPGQGLRLIYYSQIVNDFQKGDIAEGYSVSREKKESFPLTVTSAQKNPTAFYLCASSMRGPGGEKLFFGEGSRLTVL.

In this sample, this clone turned up many times. The read stops 3 residues short of the end of the CDR3; the missing end is completed from the germline J gene. The chain couples TRBV30 to TRBJ2-5, with 7 bases fitting TRBD1. V lost 2 bases to trimming and J lost 1 base; unmatched junction nucleotides: 4. The CDR3 sequence is 14 residues long. Germline-derived CDR1 and CDR2 are GTSNPN and SVGIG (reference sequence). This chain's CDR3 is CAWSKAGGQETQYF. The CDR3 bases that were read are TGTGCCTGGAGTAAGGCAGGGGGCCAAGAGACC.

This clone was detected ten times or more. The read falls 3 residues short of the CDR3 end, and the missing part is taken from the germline J gene. The chain joins TRBV5-1 to TRBJ1-4; possibly TRBD1 for D (6 bases). This CDR3 is built from 17 residues. Germline-derived CDR1 and CDR2 are SGHRS and YFSETQ. V was shortened by 2 bases and J by 0 bases, with 14 bases between the two germline ends. CDR3 sequence: CASSFVSGATTNEKLFF. The sequenced part of the CDR3 DNA is TGCGCCAGCAGCTTTGTTTCAGGGGCCACAACTAATGAAAAA.

This clone was recorded at least ten times. The read ends 3 residues shy of where the CDR3 ends; the end is completed using the germline J gene. The rearrangement links TRBV5-1 to TRBJ2-1; no firm D call. V lost 3 bases to trimming and J lost 4 bases, with 11 bases between them. Germline CDR1 reads SGHRS; CDR2 reads YFSETQ. The length of the CDR3 is 14 residues. The sequenced CDR3 bases are TGCGCCAGCAGCTCTACCGCACCTTACAATGAG. It encodes CASSSTAPYNE. The entire CDR3 protein reads CASSSTAPYNEQFF.

This clone occurred many times. Coverage ceases 3 residues before the CDR3 finishes, and the germline J gene fills in the end. V and J are TRBV28 and TRBJ2-1; 11 positions match TRBD2. CDR1 is MDHEN and CDR2 is SYDVKM in the germline V gene. The J segment lost 8 bases and the V segment lost 6 bases, leaving 9 bases of the junction unmatched. This CDR3 region has 15 residues. The CDR3 DNA, read in part, is TGTGCCAGCAGCCGGACTAGCGGGCTGCGGCATGAG. It encodes CASSRTSGLRHE. From start to end, the CDR3 is CASSRTSGLRHEQFF.

This clone was recorded at least ten times. The CDR3 end is not reached by the read, which stops 3 residues before it; the germline J gene fills it in. The chain has TRBV6-1 and TRBJ2-7; D ambiguous. The CDR3 runs 13 residues. Looked up from germline, CDR1 is MNHNS and CDR2 is SASEGT. V was trimmed by 0 bases and J by 3 bases, leaving 6 bases between them. This CDR3 reads CASSEALRYEQYF. The CDR3 bases that were read are TGTGCCAGCAGTGAAGCACTTCGCTACGAG.

This clone was seen many times. The read terminates 3 residues ahead of where the CDR3 ends, so the germline J gene completes it. This chain links TRBV5-1 with TRBJ2-1; D ambiguous. Between the trimmed V and J ends, which lost 3 bases and 5 bases, there was a span of 9 bases. Germline V gene sequence: CDR1 SGHRS, CDR2 YFSETQ. There are 13 residues in the CDR3. CDR3 bases read: TGCGCCAGCAGCTCCTCAGAGGACAATGAG. Protein sequence: CASSSSEDNE. The CDR3, in full, reads CASSSSEDNEQFF.

The table lists this clone with many counts. The read is 3 residues too short to cover the CDR3 end, so that end is filled in from the germline J gene. This chain connects TRBV5-4 to TRBJ1-1; tentatively, D is TRBD1 (5 bases). V lost 5 bases, J lost 6 bases, and 23 bases lay in between. Per germline, CDR1 SGHNT and CDR2 YYREEE (reference sequence). This CDR3 is built from 16 residues. Incomplete CDR3 DNA: TGTGCCAGCAGTTCTGGAGGGACTGGGCACGTCCCTGAA. Its translation is CASSSGGTGHVPE. The whole CDR3 sequence is CASSSGGTGHVPEAFF.

This clone was detected many times. The read terminates 3 residues ahead of where the CDR3 ends, so the germline J gene completes it. The chain joins TRBV5-1 to TRBJ2-3; D is perhaps TRBD1 (5 bases). CDR3 size: 13 residues. V dropped 3 bases and J dropped 4 bases, with 9 bases sitting between them. From germline, CDR1 is SGHRS and CDR2 YFSETQ. The sequenced part of the CDR3 DNA is TGCGCCAGCAGCTCCCAGGGCGCAGATACG. Its protein product is CASSSQGADT. The CDR3 in its entirety is CASSSQGADTQYF.

The table lists this clone with many counts. The sequenced fragment ends 3 residues before the CDR3 boundary, so the rest is inferred from the germline J gene. The chain recombines TRBV18 with TRBJ2-1; TRBD2 matches at 8 bases. Germline V gene sequence: CDR1 KGHSH, CDR2 LQKENI. V was clipped by 3 bases and J by 6 bases; unmatched bases: 10. This CDR3 is built from 16 residues. The CDR3 reads CASSPQAGGPLNEQFF. CDR3 DNA, as far as it was read: TGTGCCAGCTCACCTCAGGCGGGAGGCCCCCTCAATGAG.

This clone was seen ten or more times. Read data end 3 residues before the CDR3 end; the end is taken from the germline J gene. This chain joins TRBV29-1 and TRBJ1-2; the D gene is possibly TRBD1 (5 bases). This CDR3 is built from 12 residues. Germline V gives CDR1 SQVTM, CDR2 ANQGSEA. The V end was cut by 3 bases, the J end by 6 bases, with 11 bases between. The covered CDR3 bases are TGCAGCGTTGAGGGGCAGGGAAATGGC. Translating gives CSVEGQGNG. The full CDR3 reads CSVEGQGNGYTF.

About this clone: Read data end 3 residues before the CDR3 end; the end is taken from the germline J gene. V is TRBV5-1 and J is TRBJ2-1, with 7 bases aligning to TRBD1. Germline V gene sequence: CDR1 SGHRS, CDR2 YFSETQ. There are 14 residues in the CDR3. V was clipped by 2 bases and J by 5 bases; unmatched bases: 4. This CDR3 is CASSLGGADNEQFF. The sequenced CDR3 bases are TGCGCCAGCAGCTTAGGGGGCGCGGACAATGAG.

This clone was detected ten times or more. The read falls 3 residues short of the CDR3 end, and the missing part is taken from the germline J gene. This chain uses TRBV7-2 with TRBJ1-4; possible D gene TRBD1, 6 bases. The CDR3 runs 15 residues. V was pared by 7 bases and J by 1 base, with 13 bases between. Germline V CDR1 and CDR2: SGHTA, FQGNSA. CDR3 loop: CASTAQGQTNEKLFF. CDR3 bases read: TGTGCCAGCACCGCCCAGGGGCAAACTAATGAAAAA.

This clone was counted many times. The DNA ends 3 residues before the CDR3 does, and the rest of the CDR3 is filled in from the germline J gene. The same CDR3 can be traced to other DNA sequences in this sample. This chain connects TRBV20-1 to TRBJ2-1; TRBD2 matches 7 bases. J was trimmed by 4 bases and V by 5 bases; bases with no gene match: 5. Germline V CDR1 and CDR2: DFQATT, SNEGSKA (reference sequence). The CDR3 covers 13 residues. The CDR3 sequence is CSAPSSGYNEQFF. The covered CDR3 bases are TGCAGTGCTCCGTCTAGCGGATACAATGAG.

This clone came up many times. This sample includes further DNA sequences coding for the same CDR3. The CDR3: CASSGGRGGSGANVLTF. The CDR3 bases that were read are TGTGCCAGCAGTGGGGGGCGGGGGGGCTCTGGGGCCAACGTC. This chain joins TRBV2 and TRBJ2-6; 9 bases fit TRBD2. Read data end 3 residues before the CDR3 end; the end is taken from the germline J gene. This CDR3 has 17 residues. Per germline, CDR1 SNHLY and CDR2 FYNNEI. V shed 4 bases, J shed 0 bases, and the junction held 4 bases outside the gene matches.

This clone was observed many times. Read sequence stops 3 residues before the CDR3 end, and the germline J gene provides the missing end. The chain joins TRBV20-1 to TRBJ1-5, with D possibly TRBD1 on 6 matching bases. Germline-derived CDR1 and CDR2 are DFQATT and SNEGSKA (reference sequence). V lost 6 bases and J lost 3, with 12 bases in between. There are 13 residues in the CDR3. The CDR3 here is CSAPDSHNQPQHF. The CDR3 DNA, read in part, is TGCAGTGCCCCGGACAGCCACAATCAGCCC.

This clone has a count of ten or more. One end of the junction varies from germline; a read error may be responsible. The DNA ends 3 residues before the CDR3 does, and the rest of the CDR3 is filled in from the germline J gene. The rearrangement joins TRBV12-3 or TRBV12-4 to TRBJ2-3; TRBD2 aligns across 11 bases. The CDR3 is made up of 18 amino acids. The CDR3 loop reads CASSLAEGLAEEVDTQYF. The covered CDR3 bases are TGTGCCAGCAGTCTAGCAGAGGGACTAGCGGAAGAGGTAGATACG.

In this sample, this clone turned up many times. The CDR3 end lies 3 residues beyond the end of the read and is filled in from the germline J gene. The chain employs TRBV29-1 and TRBJ1-2; 7 nucleotides line up with TRBD1. CDR3 length: 17 residues. Germline V gene sequence: CDR1 SQVTM, CDR2 ANQGSEA. With V trimmed by 7 bases and J by 0 bases, 17 bases remained unmatched. The CDR3 DNA, read in part, is TGCAGCGCCCTGTCCTCAGCGAACAGGGGAGCTAACTATGGC. It translates to CSALSSANRGANYG. The entire CDR3 sequence reads CSALSSANRGANYGYTF.

This clone has more than one count but fewer than ten. The read terminates 3 residues ahead of where the CDR3 ends, so the germline J gene completes it. The rearrangement joins TRBV5-1 to TRBJ2-7; tentative D call: TRBD1 (5 bases). This CDR3 has 13 residues. The V gene's germline CDR1 is SGHRS and CDR2 YFSETQ. The V end was cut by 3 bases, the J end by 3 bases, with 10 bases between. The CDR3 reads CASSSTDIYEQYF. CDR3 DNA (partial): TGCGCCAGCAGCTCGACAGATATCTACGAG. The whole variable domain, filled in from reference TRBV5-1 and TRBJ2-7, reads KAGVTQTPRYLIKTRGQQVTLSCSPISGHRSVSWYQQTPGQGLQFLFEYFSETQRNKGNFPGRFSGRQFSNSRSEMNVSTLELGDSALYLCASSSTDIYEQYFGPGTRLTVT.

This clone was detected many times. Coverage ceases 3 residues before the CDR3 finishes, and the germline J gene fills in the end. The genes are TRBV27 and TRBJ2-7; D ambiguous. The CDR3 is 13 residues long. Trimming left V 2 bases short and J 1 base short, with 6 bases between. Germline CDR1 and CDR2: MNHEY and SMNVEV (reference sequence). This chain's CDR3 is CASSLTGSYEQYF. Incomplete CDR3 DNA: TGTGCCAGCAGTTTAACGGGTTCCTACGAG.